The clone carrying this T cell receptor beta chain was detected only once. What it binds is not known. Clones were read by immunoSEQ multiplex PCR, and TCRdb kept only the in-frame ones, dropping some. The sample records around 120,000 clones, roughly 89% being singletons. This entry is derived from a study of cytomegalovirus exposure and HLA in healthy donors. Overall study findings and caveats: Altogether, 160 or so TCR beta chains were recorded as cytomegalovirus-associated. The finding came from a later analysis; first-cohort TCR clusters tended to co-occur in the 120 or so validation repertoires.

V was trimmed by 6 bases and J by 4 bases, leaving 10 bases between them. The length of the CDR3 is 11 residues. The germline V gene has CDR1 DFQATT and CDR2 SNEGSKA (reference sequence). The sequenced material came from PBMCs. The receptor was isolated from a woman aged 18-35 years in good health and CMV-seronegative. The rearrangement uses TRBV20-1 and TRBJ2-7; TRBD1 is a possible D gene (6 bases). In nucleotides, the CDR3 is TGCAGTGCACTGACAGGATACGAGCAGTACTTC. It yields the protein CSALTGYEQYF.